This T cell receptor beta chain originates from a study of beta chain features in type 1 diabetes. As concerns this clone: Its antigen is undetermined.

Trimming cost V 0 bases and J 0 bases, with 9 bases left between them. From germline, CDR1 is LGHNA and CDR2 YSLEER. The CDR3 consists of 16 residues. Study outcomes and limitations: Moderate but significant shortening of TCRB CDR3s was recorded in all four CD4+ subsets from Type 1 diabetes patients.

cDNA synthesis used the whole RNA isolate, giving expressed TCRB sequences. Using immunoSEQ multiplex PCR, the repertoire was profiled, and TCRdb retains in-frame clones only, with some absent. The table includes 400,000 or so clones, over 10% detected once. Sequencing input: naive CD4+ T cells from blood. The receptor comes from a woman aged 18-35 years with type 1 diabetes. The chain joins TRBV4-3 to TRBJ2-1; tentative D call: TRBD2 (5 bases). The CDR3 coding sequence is TGCGCCAGCAGCCAAGAAGCGGCACCCTCCTACAATGAGCAGTTCTTC. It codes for CASSQEAAPSYNEQFF.